Shown below are 18 T cell receptor beta chains from a single sample sequenced in a study of PD-1 and CTLA-4 blockade in melanoma. Here immunoSEQ multiplex PCR was the method, and the copy in TCRdb shows in-frame clones only, minus some. The data hold about 21,000 clones, with 88% observed a single time. Material: CD8+ T cells from peripheral blood, obtained before anti-PD-1 treatment. These receptor sequences come from a human donor with melanoma.

V and J are TRBV14 and TRBJ1-6; D gene unclear. The germline gives CDR1 SGHDN, CDR2 FVKESK. V dropped 0 bases and J dropped 3 bases, with 12 bases sitting between them. The CDR3 is made up of 17 amino acids. In DNA form, the CDR3 reads TGTGCCAGCAGCCAAGACCCCGCCGTGGACTATAATTCACCCCTCCACTTT. Amino acids: CASSQDPAVDYNSPLHF.

This clone was seen a handful of times. The V and J genes are TRBV27 and TRBJ1-6; D uncertain. V lost 3 bases to trimming and J lost 7 bases, with 4 bases between them. The CDR3 loop spans 12 amino acids. Looked up from germline, CDR1 is MNHEY and CDR2 is SMNVEV (reference sequence). CDR3 sequence: CASSFENSPLHF. The CDR3, as DNA: TGTGCCAGCAGTTTTGAGAATTCACCCCTCCACTTT.

This chain connects TRBV7-9 to TRBJ1-2, with a tentative D call TRBD1 (6 bases). The CDR3 is 14 amino acids. V was cut by 5 bases and J by 6 bases, with 16 bases left in between. Germline CDR1 and CDR2: SEHNR and FQNEAQ (reference sequence). CDR3 residues: CASSPEGGGDGYTF. CDR3 DNA: TGTGCCAGCAGCCCAGAAGGGGGGGGTGATGGCTACACCTTC.

The rearrangement links TRBV27 to TRBJ2-3, with D perhaps matching TRBD1 (5 bases). From germline, CDR1 is MNHEY and CDR2 SMNVEV (reference sequence). The length of the CDR3 is 14 residues. The V end lost 2 bases, the J end lost 3 bases, and 9 bases lay between the germline ends. CDR3 in DNA: TGTGCCAGCAGTTTAGGCAGGGTGACAGATACGCAGTATTTT. Protein sequence: CASSLGRVTDTQYF.

V gene TRBV6-6 combines with J gene TRBJ2-1, with D unresolved. V shed 3 bases and J shed 2 bases, with 11 bases lying between them. This CDR3 region has 15 residues. Germline lookup yields CDR1 MNHNY and CDR2 SVGAGI (reference sequence). This CDR3 reads CASSYPKETYNEQFF. The CDR3 DNA reads TGTGCCAGCAGTTATCCCAAGGAGACCTACAATGAGCAGTTCTTC.

This chain joins TRBV5-1 and TRBJ2-7; D gene uncertain. Germline CDR1 and CDR2: SGHRS and YFSETQ. CDR3 size: 14 residues. The V gene lost 1 base and the J gene lost 0 bases, with 8 bases spanning the gap. CDR3 DNA sequence: TGCGCCAGCAGCTTGTCGGATTTCTCCTACGAGCAGTACTTC. This encodes CASSLSDFSYEQYF.

The gene calls are TRBV5-1 and TRBJ1-1; 7 bases match TRBD1. Germline trimming cut 0 bases from V and 3 bases from J; bases unmatched to any gene: 11. Germline values: CDR1 SGHRS, CDR2 YFSETQ. The CDR3 is 17 amino acids. The CDR3: CASSLEPTGFSYTEAFF. The CDR3, as DNA: TGCGCCAGCAGCTTGGAACCGACAGGGTTTAGTTACACTGAAGCTTTCTTT.

This chain joins TRBV29-1 and TRBJ1-1, with 7 bases lining up with TRBD1. This CDR3 region has 13 residues. The trim removed 7 bases at V and 0 bases at J, leaving 5 bases unmatched. CDR1 is SQVTM and CDR2 is ANQGSEA in the germline V gene. The CDR3: CSAYRGLNTEAFF. In nucleotides, the CDR3 is TGCAGCGCCTACAGGGGACTGAACACTGAAGCTTTCTTT.

V is TRBV27 and J is TRBJ1-5; 7 nucleotides align to TRBD1. Germline lookup yields CDR1 MNHEY and CDR2 SMNVEV (reference sequence). The CDR3 length is 17 residues. V was pared by 0 bases and J by 0 bases, with 5 bases of the junction left unmatched. DNA of the CDR3: TGTGCCAGCAGTTTATCGGGGGGACAGTTTAGCAATCAGCCCCAGCATTTT. It specifies CASSLSGGQFSNQPQHF.

This chain joins TRBV19 and TRBJ1-1; D perhaps matches TRBD1 (6 bases). Looked up from germline, CDR1 is LNHDA and CDR2 is SQIVND (reference sequence). The CDR3 has 14 amino acids. V shed 4 bases and J shed 1 base, with 10 bases lying between them. CDR3 amino acids: CASSTGGGNTEAFF. The DNA for the CDR3 is TGTGCCAGTAGTACCGGGGGCGGGAACACTGAAGCTTTCTTT.

The gene calls are TRBV9 and TRBJ1-2; D unresolved. This CDR3 spans 14 amino acids. V lost 4 bases, J lost 0 bases, and 10 bases lay in between. CDR1 SGDLS and CDR2 YYNGEE come from the germline V gene. The CDR3 here is CASSLDAANYGYTF. The CDR3 DNA follows: TGTGCCAGCAGCCTCGACGCAGCTAACTATGGCTACACCTTC.

This rearrangement joins TRBV24-1 to TRBJ1-5; D is possibly TRBD1 (5 bases). Germline CDR1 is KGHDR and CDR2 is SFDVKD. Deletions cut 7 bases from V and 6 bases from J, with 18 bases between. The length of the CDR3 is 15 residues. The CDR3 DNA reads TGTGCCACCAGCCGGGGCAGCGGGCCAGCTCAGCCCCAGCATTTT. Protein: CATSRGSGPAQPQHF.

This chain uses TRBV7-8 with TRBJ2-7, with D possibly matching TRBD1 (5 bases). Per the germline V gene, CDR1 is SGHVS and CDR2 is FQNEAQ. V was cut by 1 base and J by 0 bases, with 13 bases left in between. The CDR3 totals 16 residues. The CDR3 sequence is CASSLEGRVSSYEQYF. The CDR3 DNA follows: TGTGCCAGCAGCTTAGAAGGCAGGGTGAGCTCCTACGAGCAGTACTTC. The full variable domain, rest sourced from reference TRBV7-8 and TRBJ2-7, is GAGVSQSPRYKVAKRGQDVALRCDPISGHVSLFWYQQALGQGPEFLTYFQNEAQLDKSGLPSDRFFAERPEGSVSTLKIQRTQQEDSAVYLCASSLEGRVSSYEQYFGPGTRLTVT.

For the CDR3, the DNA is TGTGCCAGCAGTTTCTCGACAGGGGATATTGAGCAGTTCTTC. Translating it yields CASSFSTGDIEQFF. The gene calls are TRBV28 and TRBJ2-1, with 8 bases identical to TRBD1. Germline V gene data show CDR1 as MDHEN and CDR2 as SYDVKM. Trimming at V came to 3 bases and at J to 9 bases, leaving 7 bases not matched to a gene. This CDR3 contains 14 residues.

This clone was counted once. The J gene is TRBJ1-1, the V gene TRBV28, with 7 bases aligning to TRBD1. Germline values: CDR1 MDHEN, CDR2 SYDVKM. The CDR3 runs to 16 residues. V lost 6 bases, J lost 7 bases, and 17 bases stayed unmatched. The CDR3 region has the DNA TGTGCCAGCAGCCAAGTGGGGCCCGACAGGGCACATGAAGCTTTCTTT. Translated, it gives CASSQVGPDRAHEAFF.

This clone appeared once. V usage is TRBV5-1 and J usage is TRBJ1-1; TRBD1 agrees at 9 bases. V gave up 3 bases and J gave up 0 bases; unmatched junction bases: 6. The CDR3 sequence is 16 residues long. Germline CDR1 SGHRS, CDR2 YFSETQ. The CDR3 bases are TGCGCCAGCAGCTCCCGGGACAGGGTCATGAACACTGAAGCTTTCTTT. Amino acids: CASSSRDRVMNTEAFF.

The J gene is TRBJ1-5, the V gene TRBV27, with D perhaps TRBD1 (5 bases). The V and J ends lost 4 bases and 0 bases respectively, with 10 bases between them. This CDR3 spans 15 amino acids. Germline-derived CDR1 and CDR2 are MNHEY and SMNVEV (reference sequence). CDR3 sequence: CASSSGTVSNQPQHF. CDR3 nucleotide sequence: TGTGCCAGCAGTTCGGGGACGGTTAGCAATCAGCCCCAGCATTTT.

The DNA for the CDR3 is TGTGCCAGCAGCCCCATGGGACAGGGGGGTCGCTACTACGAGCAGTACTTC. It translates to CASSPMGQGGRYYEQYF. The J gene is TRBJ2-7, the V gene TRBV7-8, with 11 bases matching TRBD1. The CDR3 has 17 amino acids. The V segment lost 5 bases and the J segment 3 bases; nucleotides outside the gene matches: 12. Per germline, CDR1 SGHVS and CDR2 FQNEAQ.